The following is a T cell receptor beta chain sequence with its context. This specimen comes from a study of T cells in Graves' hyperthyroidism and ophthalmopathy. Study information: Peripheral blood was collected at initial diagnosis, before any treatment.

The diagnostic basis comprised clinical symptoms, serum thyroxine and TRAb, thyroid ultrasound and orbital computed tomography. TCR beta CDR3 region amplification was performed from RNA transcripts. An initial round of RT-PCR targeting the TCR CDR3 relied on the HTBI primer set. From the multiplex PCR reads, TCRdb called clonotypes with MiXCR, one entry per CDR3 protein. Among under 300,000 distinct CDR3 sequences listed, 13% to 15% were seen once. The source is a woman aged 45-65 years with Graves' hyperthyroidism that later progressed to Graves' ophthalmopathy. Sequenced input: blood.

The CDR3 nucleotides are TGTGCCAGCAGCCAAGAGGGGAGCGGGAGAAGTAATGAGCAGTTCTTC. Protein sequence: CASSQEGSGRSNEQFF. The chain employs TRBV2 and TRBJ2-1; 8 bases map to TRBD2. With 6 bases clipped from V and 7 bases from J, the junction kept 14 bases outside the gene matches. The length of the CDR3 is 16 residues. Germline assignment: CDR1 SNHLY and CDR2 FYNNEI.